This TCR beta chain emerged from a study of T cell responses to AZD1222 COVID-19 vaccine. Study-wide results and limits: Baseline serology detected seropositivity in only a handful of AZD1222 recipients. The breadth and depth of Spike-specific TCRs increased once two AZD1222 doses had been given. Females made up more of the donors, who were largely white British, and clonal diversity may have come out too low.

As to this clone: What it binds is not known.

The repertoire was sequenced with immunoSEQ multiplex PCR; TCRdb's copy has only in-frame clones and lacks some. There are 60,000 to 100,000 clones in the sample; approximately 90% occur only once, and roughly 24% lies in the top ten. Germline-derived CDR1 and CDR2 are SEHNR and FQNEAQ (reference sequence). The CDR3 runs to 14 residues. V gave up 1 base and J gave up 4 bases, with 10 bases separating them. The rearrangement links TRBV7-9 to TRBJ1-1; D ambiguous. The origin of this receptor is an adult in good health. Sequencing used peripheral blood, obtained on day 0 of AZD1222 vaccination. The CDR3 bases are TGTGCCAGCAGCTTAGAGGGTAGGGTCACTGAAGCTTTCTTT. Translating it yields CASSLEGRVTEAFF.